This T cell receptor beta chain was identified during a study of cytomegalovirus exposure and HLA in healthy donors. Whole-study context: A later analysis reported the same platform for the 120 or so validation repertoires and the approximately 670 first-cohort repertoires. The study's findings and limits: Cytomegalovirus status was reportedly diagnosed by the classifier with high sensitivity and specificity. First-cohort TCR clusters tended to co-occur in the 120 or so validation repertoires, a later analysis found.

Details on this clone: Its antigen is not identified.

CDR1 is SNHLY and CDR2 is FYNNEI in the germline V gene. CDR3 length equals 13 residues. V was shortened by 8 bases and J by 1 base, with 11 bases between the two germline ends. Clones were read by immunoSEQ multiplex PCR, and TCRdb kept only the in-frame ones, dropping some. In the table there are some 330,000 clones, approximately 90% of which are singletons. The chain employs TRBV2 and TRBJ2-5, with TRBD1 as a possible D gene (5 bases). What was sequenced was PBMCs. The sequence was obtained from a woman between 18 and 30 years old in good health and CMV-seronegative. CDR3 region: CASLQVFQETQYF. CDR3 in DNA: TGTGCCAGCTTACAGGTGTTCCAAGAGACCCAGTACTTC.